Following are 16 T cell receptor beta chains from one sample sequenced in a study of blood T cell repertoires in COVID-19. Sequencing used immunoSEQ multiplex PCR; TCRdb keeps in-frame clones, though not all of them. The data hold about 210,000 clones, with less than 85% observed a single time. The sequencing sample was made of PBMCs or T cells enriched from blood (not recorded which). The receptors were gathered from a man aged 35-49 years who had recovered from COVID-19.

The chain couples TRBV5-1 to TRBJ2-7, with a tentative D call TRBD1 (6 bases). The CDR3 covers 14 residues. With 0 bases removed from V and 3 bases from J, the gap between germline ends came to 10 bases. CDR1 and CDR2 (germline): SGHRS, YFSETQ. DNA for the CDR3: TGCGCCAGCAGCTTGGAGGGACAAGTCTACGAGCAGTACTTC. It yields the protein CASSLEGQVYEQYF.

This clone has only one observation. The chain joins TRBV28 to TRBJ1-1, with D perhaps TRBD1 (6 bases). The CDR3 contains 16 residues. V was shortened by 1 base and J by 5 bases, with 17 bases between the two germline ends. The germline V gene encodes CDR1 MDHEN and CDR2 SYDVKM. CDR3 protein: CASSLSGAVIGTEAFF. The CDR3 DNA reads as TGTGCCAGCAGTTTATCAGGGGCCGTAATTGGTACTGAAGCTTTCTTT.

This clone was seen once. This chain connects TRBV27 to TRBJ1-1; 7 nucleotides align to TRBD1. In germline, CDR1 is MNHEY, CDR2 SMNVEV (reference sequence). The J segment lost 5 bases and the V segment lost 9 bases, leaving 9 bases of the junction unmatched. The CDR3 covers 13 residues. The chain's CDR3 is CASTQQGRTEAFF. In DNA form, the CDR3 reads TGTGCCAGTACCCAACAGGGGCGGACTGAAGCTTTCTTT.

This clone came up a few times. V gene TRBV2 combines with J gene TRBJ2-1; TRBD1 agrees at 10 bases. V trimming: 6 bases; J trimming: 3 bases; junction bases outside the gene matches: 5. This CDR3 spans 15 amino acids. Germline values: CDR1 SNHLY, CDR2 FYNNEI. CDR3 sequence reads: CASSRDRGLYNEQFF. The CDR3, as DNA: TGTGCCAGCAGCCGGGACAGGGGACTCTACAATGAGCAGTTCTTC. The complete variable domain, with remaining parts taken from reference TRBV2 and TRBJ2-1, reads EPEVTQTPSHQVTQMGQEVILRCVPISNHLYFYWYRQILGQKVEFLVSFYNNEISEKSEIFDDQFSVERPDGSNFTLKIRSTKLEDSAMYFCASSRDRGLYNEQFFGPGTRLTVL.

The chain has TRBV25-1 and TRBJ1-2, with D perhaps matching TRBD1 (5 bases). The V and J ends lost 4 bases and 4 bases respectively, with 10 bases between them. This CDR3 spans 13 amino acids. Germline CDR1 reads MGHDK; CDR2 reads SYGVNS. CDR3 amino acids: CASSGGRSYGYTF. The CDR3 nucleotides read TGTGCCAGCAGTGGGGGCAGGAGCTATGGCTACACCTTC.

The chain carries TRBV7-9 and TRBJ1-2; 8 nucleotides agree with TRBD1. The CDR3 is 15 residues long. Germline trimming cut 7 bases from V and 4 bases from J; bases unmatched to any gene: 11. CDR1 is SEHNR, CDR2 FQNEAQ, per germline (reference sequence). The CDR3 protein is CASTRGGQGGYGYTF. DNA of the CDR3: TGTGCCAGCACCCGAGGAGGACAGGGTGGCTATGGCTACACCTTC.

The chain carries TRBV7-8 and TRBJ1-4; 7 nucleotides match TRBD1. The V gene's germline CDR1 is SGHVS and CDR2 FQNEAQ. With V trimmed by 6 bases and J by 0 bases, 4 bases remained unmatched. This CDR3 region has 15 residues. CDR3 nucleotide sequence: TGTGCCAGCAGGTGGGACAGCTCAACTAATGAAAAACTGTTTTTT. Translation: CASRWDSSTNEKLFF.

This clone was recorded only once. The chain recombines TRBV5-4 with TRBJ2-7; no clear D. The CDR3 has 15 amino acids. Germline values: CDR1 SGHNT, CDR2 YYREEE (reference sequence). Trimming removed 4 bases at V and 7 bases at J, with 21 bases between. CDR3 loop: CASSLTGSSYTEQYF. CDR3 DNA: TGTGCCAGCAGCCTGACCGGGTCCTCGTACACGGAGCAGTACTTC. The variable domain in full, completed from reference TRBV5-4 and TRBJ2-7, reads ETGVTQSPTHLIKTRGQQVTLRCSSQSGHNTVSWYQQALGQGPQFIFQYYREEENGRGNFPPRFSGLQFPNYSSELNVNALELDDSALYLCASSLTGSSYTEQYFGPGTRLTVT.

This chain uses TRBV7-2 with TRBJ2-3, with D perhaps TRBD1 (7 bases). Looked up from germline, CDR1 is SGHTA and CDR2 is FQGNSA. Trimming stripped 5 bases from V and 9 bases from J, with 15 bases between. The CDR3 length is 13 residues. The DNA of the CDR3 is TGTGCCAGCAGCCCCCCGACAGGGAGGACGCAGTATTTT. Translating gives CASSPPTGRTQYF.

The chain is built from TRBV25-1 and TRBJ1-1; maybe TRBD1 (5 bases). The germline V gene encodes CDR1 MGHDK and CDR2 SYGVNS. Trimming removed 4 bases at V and 0 bases at J, with 9 bases between. The CDR3 has 14 amino acids. Here the CDR3 reads CASSAGAMNTEAFF. The CDR3 DNA reads TGTGCCAGCAGTGCTGGGGCGATGAACACTGAAGCTTTCTTT.

Only a few counts were recorded for this clone. Other DNA sequences of this sample code for an identical CDR3. This chain connects TRBV11-2 to TRBJ2-7, with a weak D call TRBD1 (5 bases). CDR3 length: 15 residues. CDR1 and CDR2 from the germline V gene are SGHAT and FQNNGV. The ends were cut back, 5 bases at V and 3 bases at J, with 17 bases in the middle. CDR3 protein: CASSPRQGPNYEQYF. CDR3 bases: TGTGCCAGCAGCCCACGGCAGGGTCCGAACTACGAGCAGTACTTC.

The sample holds a few counts of this clone. The chain employs TRBV6-6 and TRBJ1-4; 9 bases are a match to TRBD1. Germline values: CDR1 MNHNY, CDR2 SVGAGI (reference sequence). V shed 5 bases, J shed 3 bases, and the junction held 10 bases outside the gene matches. The CDR3 sequence is 17 residues long. CDR3 in amino acids: CASSQNPGQGPNEKLFF. CDR3 nucleotides: TGTGCCAGCAGTCAAAACCCCGGACAGGGGCCTAATGAAAAACTGTTTTTT.

This rearrangement joins TRBV4-1 to TRBJ1-5; D is unresolved. Trimming stripped 6 bases from V and 0 bases from J, with 12 bases between. The CDR3 has 15 residues. Per germline, CDR1 MGHRA and CDR2 YSYEKL. The CDR3 bases are TGCGCCAGCAGAAGCAGGCGCCTTAGCAATCAGCCCCAGCATTTT. This codes for CASRSRRLSNQPQHF.

The chain employs TRBV18 and TRBJ1-3; D call uncertain. CDR3 size: 15 residues. V was trimmed by 5 bases and J by 0 bases, leaving 11 bases between them. Germline CDR1 KGHSH, CDR2 LQKENI. The CDR3 loop is CASSAMGSSGNTIYF. CDR3 coding DNA: TGTGCCAGCTCAGCCATGGGCAGCTCTGGAAACACCATATATTTT. The variable domain in full, completed from reference TRBV18 and TRBJ1-3, reads NAGVMQNPRHLVRRRGQEARLRCSPMKGHSHVYWYRQLPEEGLKFMVYLQKENIIDESGMPKERFSAEFPKEGPSILRIQQVVRGDSAAYFCASSAMGSSGNTIYFGEGSWLTVV.

V and J are TRBV3-1 (or the pseudogene TRBV3-2) and TRBJ2-1, with a possible D match to TRBD2 (6 bases). V was pared by 0 bases and J by 3 bases, with 12 bases between. In germline, CDR1 is LGHDT, CDR2 YNNKEL (reference sequence). CDR3 length: 16 amino acids. The CDR3 protein is CASSQERGTLYNEQFF. Written as DNA, the CDR3 is TGTGCCAGCAGCCAAGAACGGGGGACCCTCTACAATGAGCAGTTCTTC.

This sequence joins TRBV15 and TRBJ1-1; unclear D gene. V dropped 8 bases and J dropped 1 base, with 11 bases sitting between them. The CDR3 consists of 13 residues. Germline values: CDR1 LNHNV, CDR2 YYDKDF (reference sequence). CDR3 loop: CATRLSGNTEAFF. CDR3 in DNA: TGTGCCACCCGTCTATCTGGGAACACTGAAGCTTTCTTT.